Below are 4 T cell receptor beta chains sequenced from a single sample in a study of vaccination effects on CD4 cells after COVID-19. These receptors' antigens are unknown. The assay was immunoSEQ multiplex PCR, and TCRdb's table has in-frame clones only and misses some. The sample records roughly 56,000 clones, over 65% being singletons. Having been cultured for roughly 11 days, the cells underwent CD4+ T cell isolation. The source was CD4+ T cells from PBMCs cultured without peptide, collected before COVID-19 vaccination. The receptors come from a human donor who received a COVID-19 vaccine.

This clone was observed a few times. The CDR3, as DNA: TGTGCCAGTAGTATAGGCCCAGGGACTTATGGCTACACCTTC. Its translation is CASSIGPGTYGYTF. The chain carries TRBV19 and TRBJ1-2, with a possible D match to TRBD1 (5 bases). This CDR3 region has 14 residues. Germline V gene lookup returns CDR1 LNHDA and CDR2 SQIVND (reference sequence). Between the trimmed V and J ends, which lost 1 base and 5 bases, there was a span of 11 bases.

V gene TRBV12-5 combines with J gene TRBJ1-5; TRBD1 is a possible D gene (5 bases). Germline CDR1 reads LGHNT; CDR2 reads FRNRAP. The V gene lost 6 bases and the J gene lost 7 bases, with 13 bases spanning the gap. There are 13 residues in the CDR3. The CDR3 sequence: CASGQDLGQPQHF. The CDR3 coding sequence is TGTGCTAGTGGACAGGACCTTGGCCAGCCCCAGCATTTT.

In the case of this clone: It is unclear where the CDR3 begins or ends on the DNA, so no DNA is shown, and the CDR3 is as TCRdb lists it. The chain couples TRBV20-1 to TRBJ1-1. Germline loops: CDR1 DFQATT, CDR2 SNEGSKA (reference sequence). The CDR3 sequence runs 15 residues, both termini included. The CDR3 loop is CSASQGGSFGSEAFF.

The chain carries TRBV3-1 (or the pseudogene TRBV3-2) and TRBJ1-4; D remains unclear. Germline V gives CDR1 LGHDT, CDR2 YNNKEL (reference sequence). This CDR3 spans 13 amino acids. The ends were cut back, 3 bases at V and 8 bases at J, with 10 bases in the middle. Here the CDR3 reads CASSQPPREKLFF. The DNA for the CDR3 is TGTGCCAGCAGCCAGCCCCCAAGGGAAAAACTGTTTTTT.